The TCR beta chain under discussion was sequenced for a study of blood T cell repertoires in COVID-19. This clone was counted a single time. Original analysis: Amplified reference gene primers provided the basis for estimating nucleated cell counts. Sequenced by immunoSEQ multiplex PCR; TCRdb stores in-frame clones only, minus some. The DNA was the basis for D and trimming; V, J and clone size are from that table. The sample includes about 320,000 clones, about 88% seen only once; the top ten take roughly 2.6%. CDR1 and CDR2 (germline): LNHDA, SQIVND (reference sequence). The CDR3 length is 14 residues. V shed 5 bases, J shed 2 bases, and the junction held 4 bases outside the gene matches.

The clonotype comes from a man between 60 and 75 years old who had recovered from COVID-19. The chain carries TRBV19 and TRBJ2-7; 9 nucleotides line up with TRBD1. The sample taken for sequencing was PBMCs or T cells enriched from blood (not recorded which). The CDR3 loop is CASSGGTGPYEQYF. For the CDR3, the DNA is TGTGCCAGTAGTGGGGGGACAGGGCCCTACGAGCAGTACTTC.